The sequence of this T cell receptor (beta chain) was determined in a study of hypomethylating agent response in myelodysplastic syndrome. As for the study in general: Of the myelodysplastic syndrome patients, 9 or 10 were male, 2 female. Complete response or hematologic improvement counted as response; others were non-responders.

T-cell subsets were not sorted; bulk bone marrow was analyzed. Study observations and caveats: After treatment, novel clonotypes emerged more in responders, contracted ones more in non-responders.

Regarding this clone: Its antigen is unidentified.

This CDR3 region has 12 residues. In germline, CDR1 is LNHDA, CDR2 SQIVND (reference sequence). V was pared by 8 bases and J by 6 bases, with 4 bases of the junction left unmatched. The repertoire was sequenced with immunoSEQ multiplex PCR; TCRdb's copy has only in-frame clones and lacks some. This table holds around 11,000 clones, 65% to 85% found once. The sequences come from bone marrow, collected before or after starting hypomethylating agent treatment for myelodysplastic syndrome (not recorded which). V usage is TRBV19 and J usage is TRBJ2-3; TRBD2 matches at 8 bases. This TCR came from a human donor with myelodysplastic syndrome. The CDR3 loop is CASRGGSDTQYF. The CDR3 bases are TGTGCCAGTCGGGGGGGCTCGGATACGCAGTATTTT.